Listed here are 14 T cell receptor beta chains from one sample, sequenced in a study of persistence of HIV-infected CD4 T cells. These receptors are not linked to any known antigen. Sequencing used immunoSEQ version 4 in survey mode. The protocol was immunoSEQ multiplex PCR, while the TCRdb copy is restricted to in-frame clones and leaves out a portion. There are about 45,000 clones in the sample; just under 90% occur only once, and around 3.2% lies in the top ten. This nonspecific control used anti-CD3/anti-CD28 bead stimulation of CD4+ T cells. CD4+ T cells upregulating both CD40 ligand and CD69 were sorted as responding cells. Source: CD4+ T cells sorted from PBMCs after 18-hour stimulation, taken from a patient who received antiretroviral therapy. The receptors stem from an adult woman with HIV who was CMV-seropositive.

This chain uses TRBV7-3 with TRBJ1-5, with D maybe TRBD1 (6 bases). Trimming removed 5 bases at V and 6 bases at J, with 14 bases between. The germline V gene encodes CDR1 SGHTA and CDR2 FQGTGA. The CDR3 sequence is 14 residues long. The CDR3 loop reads CASSQGGQGQPQHF. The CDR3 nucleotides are TGTGCCAGCAGCCAAGGGGGTCAGGGTCAGCCCCAGCATTTT.

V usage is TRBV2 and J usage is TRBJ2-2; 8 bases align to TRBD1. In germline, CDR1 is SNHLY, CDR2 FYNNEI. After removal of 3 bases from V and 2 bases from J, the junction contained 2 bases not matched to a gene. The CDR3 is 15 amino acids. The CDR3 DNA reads TGTGCCAGCAGTGAGACAGGGGTCAACACCGGGGAGCTGTTTTTT. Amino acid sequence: CASSETGVNTGELFF.

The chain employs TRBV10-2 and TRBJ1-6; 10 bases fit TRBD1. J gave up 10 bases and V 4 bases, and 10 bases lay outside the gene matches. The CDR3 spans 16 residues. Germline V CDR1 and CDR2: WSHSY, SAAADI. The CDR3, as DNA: TGCGCCAGCAGTGCCCTGGGACAGGGGCTAGGATCACCCCTCCACTTT. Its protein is CASSALGQGLGSPLHF.

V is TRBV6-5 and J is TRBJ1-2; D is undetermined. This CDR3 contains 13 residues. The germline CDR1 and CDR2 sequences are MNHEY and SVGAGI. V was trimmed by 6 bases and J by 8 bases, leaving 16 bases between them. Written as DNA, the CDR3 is TGTGCCAGCAGCGAGGGAAGTTCTTGGGGCTACACCTTC. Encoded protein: CASSEGSSWGYTF.

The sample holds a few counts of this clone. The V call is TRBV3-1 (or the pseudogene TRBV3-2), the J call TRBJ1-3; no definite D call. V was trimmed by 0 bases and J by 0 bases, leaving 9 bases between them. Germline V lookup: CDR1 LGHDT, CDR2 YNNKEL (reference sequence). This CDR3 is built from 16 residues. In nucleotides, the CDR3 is TGTGCCAGCAGCCAAGATACGACAACCTCTGGAAACACCATATATTTT. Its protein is CASSQDTTTSGNTIYF.

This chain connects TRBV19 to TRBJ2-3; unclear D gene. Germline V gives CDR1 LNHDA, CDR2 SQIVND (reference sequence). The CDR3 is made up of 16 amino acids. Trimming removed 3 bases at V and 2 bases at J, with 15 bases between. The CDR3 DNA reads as TGTGCCAGTAGTATGGAAACACCCCGAAACACAGATACGCAGTATTTT. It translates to CASSMETPRNTDTQYF.

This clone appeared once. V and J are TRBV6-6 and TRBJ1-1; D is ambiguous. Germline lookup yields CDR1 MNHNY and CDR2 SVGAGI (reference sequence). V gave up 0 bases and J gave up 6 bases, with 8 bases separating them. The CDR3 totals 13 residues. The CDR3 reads CASSYSYRAEAFF. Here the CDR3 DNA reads TGTGCCAGCAGTTACTCGTATAGAGCTGAAGCTTTCTTT.

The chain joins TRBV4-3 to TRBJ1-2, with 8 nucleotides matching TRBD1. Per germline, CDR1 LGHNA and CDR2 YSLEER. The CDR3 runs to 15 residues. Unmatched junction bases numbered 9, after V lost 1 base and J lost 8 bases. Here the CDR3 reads CASSQAQGAPGGYTF. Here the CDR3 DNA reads TGCGCCAGCAGCCAAGCGCAGGGGGCGCCGGGGGGCTACACCTTC.

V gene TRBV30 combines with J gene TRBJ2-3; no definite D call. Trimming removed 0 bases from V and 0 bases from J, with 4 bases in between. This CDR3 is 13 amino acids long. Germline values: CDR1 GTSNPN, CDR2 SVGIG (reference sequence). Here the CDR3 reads CAWSVTSTDTQYF. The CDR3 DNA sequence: TGTGCCTGGAGTGTTACTAGCACAGATACGCAGTATTTT.

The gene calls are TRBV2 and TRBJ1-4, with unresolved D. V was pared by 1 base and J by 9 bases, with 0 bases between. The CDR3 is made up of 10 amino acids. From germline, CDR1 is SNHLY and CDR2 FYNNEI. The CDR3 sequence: CASSEEKLFF. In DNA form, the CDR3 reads TGTGCCAGCAGTGAAGAAAAACTGTTTTTT.

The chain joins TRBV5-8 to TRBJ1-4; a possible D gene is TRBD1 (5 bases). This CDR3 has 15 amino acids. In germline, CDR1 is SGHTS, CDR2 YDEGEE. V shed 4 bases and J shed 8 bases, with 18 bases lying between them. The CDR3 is CASSRPGLGEEKLFF. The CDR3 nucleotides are TGTGCCAGCAGCCGACCGGGACTTGGGGAGGAAAAACTGTTTTTT.

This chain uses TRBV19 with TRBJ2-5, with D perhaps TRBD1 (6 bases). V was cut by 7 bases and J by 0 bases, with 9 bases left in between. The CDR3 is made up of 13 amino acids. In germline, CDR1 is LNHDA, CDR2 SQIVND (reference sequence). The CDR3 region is CASKRGNQETQYF. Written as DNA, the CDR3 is TGTGCCAGTAAGAGGGGGAACCAAGAGACCCAGTACTTC. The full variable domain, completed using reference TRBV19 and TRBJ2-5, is DGGITQSPKYLFRKEGQNVTLSCEQNLNHDAMYWYRQDPGQGLRLIYYSQIVNDFQKGDIAEGYSVSREKKESFPLTVTSAQKNPTAFYLCASKRGNQETQYFGPGTRLLVL.

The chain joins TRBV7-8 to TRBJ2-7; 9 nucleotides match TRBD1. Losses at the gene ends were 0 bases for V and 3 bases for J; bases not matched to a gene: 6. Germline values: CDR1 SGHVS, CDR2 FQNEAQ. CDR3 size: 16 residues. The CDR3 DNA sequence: TGTGCCAGCAGCTTAGCATACCCGGGACAGGGCTACGAGCAGTACTTC. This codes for CASSLAYPGQGYEQYF.

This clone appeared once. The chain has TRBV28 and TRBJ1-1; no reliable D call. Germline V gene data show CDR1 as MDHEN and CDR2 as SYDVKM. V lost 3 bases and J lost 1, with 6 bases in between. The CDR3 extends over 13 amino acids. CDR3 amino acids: CASSFGRNTEAFF. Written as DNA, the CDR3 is TGTGCCAGCAGTTTCGGACGGAACACTGAAGCTTTCTTT.